A single sample gave rise to the 11 T cell receptor beta chains below, sequenced in a study of blood T cell repertoires in COVID-19. Profiled with immunoSEQ multiplex PCR; TCRdb holds only in-frame clones, not every one. The data contain more than 75,000 clones, more than 70% of them singletons. Sequenced input: peripheral blood. The receptors here all came from a woman between 65 and 79 years old with acute or convalescent COVID-19.

V gene TRBV6-1 combines with J gene TRBJ2-7, with a possible D match to TRBD2 (6 bases). Germline V gene lookup returns CDR1 MNHNS and CDR2 SASEGT. With 3 bases removed from V and 4 bases from J, the gap between germline ends came to 13 bases. This CDR3 spans 14 amino acids. The CDR3 spells CASSDGGTPYEQYV. The CDR3 region has the DNA TGTGCCAGCAGTGATGGGGGGACCCCTTACGAGCAGTACGTC.

J is TRBJ2-5 and V is TRBV6-5, with 8 bases aligning to TRBD2. V was pared by 5 bases and J by 3 bases, with 5 bases of the junction left unmatched. CDR1 MNHEY and CDR2 SVGAGI come from the germline V gene. The CDR3 runs 14 residues. The CDR3 coding sequence is TGTGCCAGCAGTATTTCGGGGGGGAAAGAGACCCAGTACTTC. It is translated as CASSISGGKETQYF.

This chain uses TRBV5-8 with TRBJ2-3, with TRBD1 identical over 7 bases. CDR3 length equals 18 residues. Looked up from germline, CDR1 is SGHTS and CDR2 is YDEGEE. V was clipped by 4 bases and J by 3 bases; unmatched bases: 17. CDR3 nucleotide sequence: TGTGCCAGCAGCCCCGGGCCAAGCAGGGGGAGTTGGACAGATACGCAGTATTTT. Translation gives CASSPGPSRGSWTDTQYF.

The chain joins TRBV7-2 to TRBJ1-4; 7 bases agree with TRBD1. Germline V gene lookup returns CDR1 SGHTA and CDR2 FQGNSA. Trimming removed 5 bases from V and 1 base from J; junction bases left unmatched: 7. This CDR3 is built from 16 residues. CDR3 in DNA: TGTGCCAGCAGCGCCCACAGGGGTCGAACTAATGAAAAACTGTTTTTT. Translating it yields CASSAHRGRTNEKLFF.

Comment on this clone: The junction differs from germline at one of its ends, possibly a read error. The rearrangement links TRBV11-2 to TRBJ1-3; TRBD1 agrees at 7 bases. Germline lookup yields CDR1 SGHAT and CDR2 FQNNGV. This CDR3 contains 14 residues. CDR3 in amino acids: CASSSRTGGSTIYF. The CDR3, as DNA: TGTGCCAGCAGCTCCAGGACAGGTGGAAGCACCATATATTTT.

This clone occurred once. This chain joins TRBV3-1 (or the pseudogene TRBV3-2) and TRBJ1-3; 9 positions match TRBD1. This CDR3 contains 15 residues. CDR1 is LGHDT, CDR2 YNNKEL, per germline (reference sequence). V was pared by 2 bases and J by 8 bases, with 7 bases of the junction left unmatched. In nucleotides, the CDR3 is TGTGCCAGCAGCCAATACAGGGGGCGAGGAGACACCATATATTTT. Its protein is CASSQYRGRGDTIYF.

This chain joins TRBV3-1 (or the pseudogene TRBV3-2) and TRBJ2-1; D is perhaps TRBD2 (6 bases). In germline, CDR1 is LGHDT, CDR2 YNNKEL (reference sequence). The V end lost 1 base, the J end lost 9 bases, and 19 bases lay between the germline ends. The CDR3 contains 16 residues. CDR3 protein: CASSQVAGSDRCEQFF. CDR3 in DNA: TGTGCCAGCAGCCAAGTTGCGGGGTCGGACCGGTGTGAGCAGTTCTTC.

CDR3 nucleotides: TGTGCCAGCCTCCCCGGGACAGGGAGTAACAATGAGCAGTTCTTC. Its translation is CASLPGTGSNNEQFF. V usage is TRBV6-5 and J usage is TRBJ2-1; 9 nucleotides agree with TRBD1. The CDR3 contains 15 residues. Per the germline V gene, CDR1 is MNHEY and CDR2 is SVGAGI. V shed 8 bases and J 5 bases; nucleotides not matched to a gene: 10.

The CDR3 spells CASSNSLSNEKLFF. The CDR3 DNA reads as TGTGCCAGCAGCAACAGTCTGTCTAATGAAAAACTGTTTTTT. V and J are TRBV7-9 and TRBJ1-4; D is ambiguous. CDR1 is SEHNR, CDR2 FQNEAQ, per germline (reference sequence). Trimming took off 5 bases at V and 3 bases at J, with 10 bases between the two ends. CDR3 size: 14 residues.

The chain has TRBV27 and TRBJ1-3; D call uncertain. Deletions cut 6 bases from V and 0 bases from J, with 9 bases between. This CDR3 comprises 14 residues. Looked up from germline, CDR1 is MNHEY and CDR2 is SMNVEV (reference sequence). CDR3 region: CASSPTFSGNTIYF. For the CDR3, the DNA is TGTGCCAGCAGCCCAACTTTCTCTGGAAACACCATATATTTT.

The V call is TRBV12-3 or TRBV12-4, the J call TRBJ1-1, with TRBD1 identical over 8 bases. V shed 8 bases, J shed 7 bases, and the junction held 6 bases outside the gene matches. The CDR3 runs 12 residues. The CDR3 DNA reads TGTGCCAGCGACAGGGGAGGTAATGAAGCTTTCTTT. It specifies CASDRGGNEAFF.